This T cell receptor (beta chain) derives from a study of blood T cell repertoires in COVID-19. Original methodology: Estimates of nucleated cell counts were drawn from the amplification of reference gene primers. The table came from immunoSEQ multiplex PCR; TCRdb's copy has only in-frame clones and leaves some out. V and J calls and clone size come straight from that table; D and trimming were deduced from the DNA. The table includes about 110,000 clones, about four fifths detected once. V was trimmed by 6 bases and J by 8 bases, leaving 19 bases between them. The CDR3 spans 14 residues. Germline V CDR1 and CDR2: KGHSH, LQKENI. This clone was seen only once.

The chain has TRBV18 and TRBJ1-2; D is possibly TRBD1 (5 bases). The clonotype comes from a woman aged 70 to 79 with acute or convalescent COVID-19. The source material was peripheral blood. The CDR3 bases are TGTGCCAGCTCTGGGCCCGACAGAGTCACGGGCTACACCTTC. Translating it yields CASSGPDRVTGYTF.